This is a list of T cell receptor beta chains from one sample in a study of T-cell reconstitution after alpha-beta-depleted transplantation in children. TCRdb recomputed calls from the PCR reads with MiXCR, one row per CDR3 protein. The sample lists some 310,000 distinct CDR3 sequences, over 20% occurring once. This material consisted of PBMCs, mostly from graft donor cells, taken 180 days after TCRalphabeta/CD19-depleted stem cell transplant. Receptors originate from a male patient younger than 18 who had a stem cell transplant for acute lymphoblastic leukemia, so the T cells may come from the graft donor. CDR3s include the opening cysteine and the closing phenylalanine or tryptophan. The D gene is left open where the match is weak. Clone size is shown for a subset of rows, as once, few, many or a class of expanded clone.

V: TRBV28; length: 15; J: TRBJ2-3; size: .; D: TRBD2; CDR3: CASSLINSGRGTQYF; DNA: TGTGCCAGCAGTTTAATCAATAGCGGGAGAGGTACGCAGTATTTT
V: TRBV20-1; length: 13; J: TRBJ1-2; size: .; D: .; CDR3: CSASLGTNYGYTF; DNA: TGCAGTGCTAGCTTGGGGACTAACTATGGCTACACCTTC
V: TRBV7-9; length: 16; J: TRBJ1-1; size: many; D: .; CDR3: CASSPQVGPRDTEAFF; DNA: TGTGCCAGCAGCCCCCAAGTCGGCCCGAGGGACACTGAAGCTTTCTTT
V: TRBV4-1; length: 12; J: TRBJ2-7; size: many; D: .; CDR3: CASSPPWGEQYF; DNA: TGCGCCAGCAGCCCGCCTTGGGGCGAGCAGTACTTC
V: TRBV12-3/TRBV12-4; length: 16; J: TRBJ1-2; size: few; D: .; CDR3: CASSLRGSPPPDGYTF; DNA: TGTGCCAGCAGTTTGAGGGGCAGCCCCCCACCGGATGGCTACACCTTC
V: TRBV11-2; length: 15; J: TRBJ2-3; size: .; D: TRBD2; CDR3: CASRMTSGRTDTQYF; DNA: TGTGCCAGCAGGATGACTAGCGGGAGAACAGATACGCAGTATTTT
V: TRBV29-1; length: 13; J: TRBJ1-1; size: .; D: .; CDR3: CSCWVIQGTEAFF; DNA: TGCAGTTGCTGGGTTATCCAGGGCACTGAAGCTTTCTTT
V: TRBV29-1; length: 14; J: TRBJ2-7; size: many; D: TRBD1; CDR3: CSVKGQGARNEQYF; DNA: TGCAGCGTGAAGGGACAGGGGGCGCGCAACGAGCAGTACTTC
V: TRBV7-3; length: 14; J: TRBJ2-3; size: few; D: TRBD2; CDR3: CASSRTSGTDTQYF; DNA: TGTGCCAGCAGCCGGACTAGCGGGACGGATACGCAGTATTTT
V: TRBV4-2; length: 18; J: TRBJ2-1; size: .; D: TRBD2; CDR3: CASSQDKALAGGDNEQFF; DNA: TGTGCCAGCAGCCAAGATAAAGCACTAGCGGGAGGGGACAATGAGCAGTTCTTC
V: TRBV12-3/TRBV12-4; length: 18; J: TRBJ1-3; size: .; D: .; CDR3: CTSSLVGAGPFSGYTIYF; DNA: TGTACCAGCAGTTTAGTAGGTGCAGGACCGTTCTCGGGATACACCATATATTTT
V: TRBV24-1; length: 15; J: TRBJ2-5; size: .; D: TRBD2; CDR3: CATSVRGGLQETQYF; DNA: TGTGCCACCAGTGTGCGGGGGGGCCTCCAAGAGACCCAGTACTTC
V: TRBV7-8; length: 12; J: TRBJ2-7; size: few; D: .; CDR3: CASSFKTYEQYF; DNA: TGTGCCAGCAGCTTTAAGACCTACGAGCAGTACTTC
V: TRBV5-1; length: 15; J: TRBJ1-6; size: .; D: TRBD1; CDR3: CASSEVDRVPSPLHF; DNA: TGCGCCAGCAGCGAAGTGGACAGGGTTCCTTCACCCCTCCACTTT
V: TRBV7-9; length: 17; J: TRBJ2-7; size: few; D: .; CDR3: CASSLVFGRGVIYEQYF; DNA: TGTGCCAGCAGCTTAGTCTTCGGCAGGGGCGTGATCTACGAGCAGTACTTC
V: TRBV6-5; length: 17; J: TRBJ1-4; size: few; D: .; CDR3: CASSYSGWAATNEKLFF; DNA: TGTGCCAGCAGTTACTCCGGGTGGGCTGCAACTAATGAAAAACTGTTTTTT
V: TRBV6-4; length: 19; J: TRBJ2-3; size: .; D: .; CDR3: CAICHLGWRRWSPTDTQYF; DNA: TGTGCCATCTGCCACCTAGGATGGAGACGTTGGTCCCCCACAGATACGCAGTATTTT
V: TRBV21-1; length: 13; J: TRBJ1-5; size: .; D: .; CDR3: CARPLGGTQPQHF; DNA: TGTGCCCGACCTCTCGGAGGGACTCAGCCCCAGCATTTT
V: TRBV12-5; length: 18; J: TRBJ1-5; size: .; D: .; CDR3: CASGLVGSFRRGNQPQHF; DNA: TGTGCTAGTGGTTTGGTAGGTAGCTTTAGAAGGGGCAATCAGCCCCAGCATTTT
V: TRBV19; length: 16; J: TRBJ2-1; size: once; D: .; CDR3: CASYGSVEPRDNEQFF; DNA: TGTGCCAGCTATGGGTCGGTTGAGCCCCGGGACAATGAGCAGTTCTTC
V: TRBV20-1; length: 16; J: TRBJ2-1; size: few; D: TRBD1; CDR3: CSARGTGAGPYDEQFF; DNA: TGCAGTGCTAGGGGTACAGGGGCGGGCCCATACGATGAGCAGTTCTTC
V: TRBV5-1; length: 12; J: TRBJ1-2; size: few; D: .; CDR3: CASSLRGNGYTF; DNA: TGCGCCAGCAGCTTGCGAGGGAACGGCTACACCTTC
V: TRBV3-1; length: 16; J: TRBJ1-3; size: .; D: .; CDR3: CASSRNGRVRVNTIYF; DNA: TGTGCCAGCAGCCGAAACGGACGCGTTAGGGTGAACACCATATATTTT
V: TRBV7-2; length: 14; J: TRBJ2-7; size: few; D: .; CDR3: CASSLEEWAYEQYF; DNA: TGTGCCAGCAGCTTAGAAGAATGGGCTTACGAGCAGTACTTC
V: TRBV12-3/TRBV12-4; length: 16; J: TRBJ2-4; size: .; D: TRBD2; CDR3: CASAFWLAGVGDIQYF; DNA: TGTGCCAGCGCTTTTTGGCTAGCGGGAGTTGGGGACATTCAGTACTTC
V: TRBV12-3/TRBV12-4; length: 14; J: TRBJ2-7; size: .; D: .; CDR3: CASSGLDYTYEQYF; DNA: TGTGCCAGCAGTGGACTCGACTATACCTACGAGCAGTACTTC
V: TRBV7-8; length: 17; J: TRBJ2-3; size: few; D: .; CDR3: CASSSHLEGPSTDTQYF; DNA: TGTGCCAGCAGCTCCCATCTCGAGGGTCCTAGCACAGATACGCAGTATTTT
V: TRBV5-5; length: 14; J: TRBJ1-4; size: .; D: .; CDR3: CASSLGPTNEKLFF; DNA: TGTGCCAGCAGCTTGGGCCCAACTAATGAAAAACTGTTTTTT
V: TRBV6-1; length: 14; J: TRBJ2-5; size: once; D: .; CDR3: CASRVLSVGGTQYF; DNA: TGTGCCAGCAGGGTCCTATCCGTCGGTGGGACCCAGTACTTC